The 12 T cell receptor beta chains given below trace back to one sample, sequenced in a study of identical twins. TCRdb fed the 5' RACE reads into MiXCR, producing one record per CDR3 protein. The sample lists about 430,000 distinct CDR3 sequences; less than 20% were seen once. Sequenced material: naive T cells sorted from blood. The receptor set was obtained from a man aged 45-65 years in good health.

The V call is TRBV5-1, the J call TRBJ2-5, with D maybe TRBD2 (5 bases). This CDR3 has 15 residues. V lost 5 bases, J lost 5 bases, and 19 bases lay in between. Germline V lookup: CDR1 SGHRS, CDR2 YFSETQ. CDR3 nucleotides: TGCGCCAGCAGTCCCCAAGGGAGTGCTATGGAGACCCAGTACTTC. This sequence encodes CASSPQGSAMETQYF.

The chain recombines TRBV7-6 with TRBJ2-3; no firm D call. Germline CDR1 reads SGHVS; CDR2 reads FNYEAQ. CDR3 length: 15 residues. Trimming shortened V by 3 bases and J by 1 base, and 11 bases separated the two germline ends. The CDR3 reads CASSFFSSGTDTQYF. As DNA, the CDR3 is TGTGCCAGCAGCTTTTTCTCCTCCGGCACAGATACGCAGTATTTT.

This clonotype appeared once. The chain uses TRBV2 and TRBJ2-3, with D maybe TRBD1 (5 bases). Germline assignment: CDR1 SNHLY and CDR2 FYNNEI. CDR3 size: 12 residues. The germline V and J ends were trimmed by 4 bases and 6 bases, with 8 bases remaining between them. CDR3 residues: CASSVRGDTQYF. CDR3 in DNA: TGTGCCAGCAGTGTTAGGGGTGATACGCAGTATTTT.

This clonotype has a handful of counts. V gene TRBV12-3 or TRBV12-4 combines with J gene TRBJ2-3; weak D call: TRBD2 (6 bases). This CDR3 region has 14 residues. The germline V and J ends were trimmed by 11 bases and 0 bases, with 15 bases remaining between them. CDR3 loop: CADSAAGSTDTQYF. In DNA form, the CDR3 reads TGTGCCGACTCTGCGGCGGGGAGCACAGATACGCAGTATTTT.

The sample holds one count of this clonotype. This sequence joins TRBV5-1 and TRBJ1-6, with TRBD1 identical over 7 bases. Unmatched junction bases numbered 12, after V lost 5 bases and J lost 7 bases. From germline, CDR1 is SGHRS and CDR2 YFSETQ. The CDR3 contains 16 residues. CDR3 bases: TGCGCCAGCAGTTCTACCGGGACAGCTTTAAATTCACCCCTCCACTTT. Translated, it gives CASSSTGTALNSPLHF.

This CDR3 reads CASSQLPTGPTSYEQYF. The DNA of the CDR3 is TGTGCCAGCAGCCAGCTGCCGACAGGGCCTACCTCCTACGAGCAGTACTTC. The chain links TRBV3-1 to TRBJ2-7; TRBD1 agrees at 7 bases. The ends lost 3 bases at V and 0 bases at J; junction bases unmatched: 11. Germline CDR1 reads LGHDT; CDR2 reads YNNKEL (reference sequence). This CDR3 spans 17 amino acids.

The J gene is TRBJ2-7, the V gene TRBV5-6; TRBD1 might be the D (5 bases). The germline V and J ends were trimmed by 0 bases and 8 bases, with 15 bases remaining between them. The V gene's germline CDR1 is SGHDT and CDR2 YYEEEE. The CDR3 is made up of 14 amino acids. CDR3 nucleotides: TGTGCCAGCAGCTTGGCAACGGGCAGGGAAAAGCAGTACTTC. It is translated as CASSLATGREKQYF.

The chain has TRBV19 and TRBJ2-4, with unresolved D. CDR3 length equals 8 residues. Germline V gene data show CDR1 as LNHDA and CDR2 as SQIVND (reference sequence). CDR3 coding DNA: TGTACACGTCGTGTTCAGTACTTC. It codes for CTRRVQYF.

The V gene is TRBV5-1, the J gene TRBJ1-6, with 10 bases fitting TRBD1. Germline values: CDR1 SGHRS, CDR2 YFSETQ. This CDR3 is 14 amino acids long. J was trimmed by 8 bases and V by 5 bases; bases with no gene match: 4. The CDR3 nucleotides are TGCGCCAGCAGGAGAGGGACAGGGGATTCACCCCTCCACTTT. Amino acids: CASRRGTGDSPLHF.

In its sample, this clonotype was seen a few times. The J gene is TRBJ2-1, the V gene TRBV5-1; D perhaps matches TRBD1 (7 bases). The CDR3 sequence is 14 residues long. Trimming shortened V by 0 bases and J by 9 bases, and 13 bases separated the two germline ends. Germline-derived CDR1 and CDR2 are SGHRS and YFSETQ. The CDR3 spells CASSLGQGGGEQFF. CDR3 nucleotide sequence: TGCGCCAGCAGCTTGGGCCAGGGGGGAGGTGAGCAGTTCTTC. Full variable domain (missing parts from reference TRBV5-1 and TRBJ2-1): KAGVTQTPRYLIKTRGQQVTLSCSPISGHRSVSWYQQTPGQGLQFLFEYFSETQRNKGNFPGRFSGRQFSNSRSEMNVSTLELGDSALYLCASSLGQGGGEQFFGPGTRLTVL.

This sequence joins TRBV30 and TRBJ2-5, with 7 bases identical to TRBD1. Unmatched junction bases numbered 1, after V lost 0 bases and J lost 3 bases. The CDR3 is made up of 13 amino acids. Germline CDR1 reads GTSNPN; CDR2 reads SVGIG (reference sequence). This CDR3 reads CAWSVQGKETQYF. The CDR3, as DNA: TGTGCCTGGAGTGTACAGGGGAAAGAGACCCAGTACTTC.

This clonotype was recorded many times. This chain links TRBV6-2 or TRBV6-3 with TRBJ2-7; 7 nucleotides agree with TRBD1. The CDR3 sequence is 15 residues long. CDR1 is MNHEY, CDR2 SVGEGT, per germline. J was trimmed by 2 bases and V by 5 bases; bases with no gene match: 9. The DNA for the CDR3 is TGTGCCAGCAGTCTATACAGGGGCGCAGCCTACGAGCAGTACTTC. The encoded protein is CASSLYRGAAYEQYF.